These 17 T cell receptor beta chains were sequenced from one sample in a study of T-cell memory formation after mild COVID-19. MiXCR, run by TCRdb on the 5' RACE reads, gives a single entry per CDR3 protein. This table holds about 340,000 distinct CDR3 sequences, 20% to 25% found once. The material sequenced was PBMCs or a T cell subset sorted from them (not recorded which). The receptor source for this set is a man between 18 and 29 years old who had mild COVID-19 (a few samples of this study predate the infection). Cell type and time point are not known.

V usage is TRBV5-1 and J usage is TRBJ2-1; tentatively, D is TRBD1 (6 bases). Trimming left V 4 bases short and J 4 bases short, with 12 bases between. The CDR3 runs to 14 residues. The germline V gene has CDR1 SGHRS and CDR2 YFSETQ. CDR3 in DNA: TGCGCCAGCAGCAACCCTAGGGGGTACAATGAGCAGTTCTTC. Its protein product is CASSNPRGYNEQFF. Together with reference TRBV5-1 and TRBJ2-1, the CDR3 gives the full variable domain: KAGVTQTPRYLIKTRGQQVTLSCSPISGHRSVSWYQQTPGQGLQFLFEYFSETQRNKGNFPGRFSGRQFSNSRSEMNVSTLELGDSALYLCASSNPRGYNEQFFGPGTRLTVL.

This clonotype has only a few counts. V and J are TRBV7-2 and TRBJ2-5; the D call may be TRBD1 or TRBD2 (5 bases each). The ends were cut back, 6 bases at V and 1 base at J, with 15 bases in the middle. The CDR3 totals 15 residues. Germline V lookup: CDR1 SGHTA, CDR2 FQGNSA. The CDR3, as DNA: TGTGCCAGCAGGACCACAGGAGGCTTCCAAGAGACCCAGTACTTC. Its protein is CASRTTGGFQETQYF. The full variable domain, with the rest looked up from reference TRBV7-2 and TRBJ2-5, is GAGVSQSPSNKVTEKGKDVELRCDPISGHTALYWYRQSLGQGLEFLIYFQGNSAPDKSGLPSDRFSAERTGGSVSTLTIQRTQQEDSAVYLCASRTTGGFQETQYFGPGTRLLVL.

The chain combines TRBV12-3 or TRBV12-4 with TRBJ2-5; 8 bases map to TRBD2. Trimming removed 4 bases from V and 5 bases from J; junction bases left unmatched: 12. The CDR3 runs 16 residues. CDR3: CASSSLIAGIGETQYF. CDR3 nucleotide sequence: TGTGCCAGCAGTTCCCTTATAGCGGGGATCGGGGAGACCCAGTACTTC.

The V and J genes are TRBV7-9 and TRBJ2-7; 14 nucleotides match TRBD2. The germline gives CDR1 SEHNR, CDR2 FQNEAQ (reference sequence). The ends lost 4 bases at V and 2 bases at J; junction bases unmatched: 16. This CDR3 has 20 amino acids. DNA for the CDR3: TGTGCCAGCAGCTCCTTCAGAACAACCGGGACTAGCGGGAGAACCTACGAGCAGTACGTC. The encoded protein is CASSSFRTTGTSGRTYEQYV.

This chain uses TRBV7-9 with TRBJ2-2, with D uncertain. V dropped 5 bases and J dropped 2 bases, with 15 bases sitting between them. From germline, CDR1 is SEHNR and CDR2 FQNEAQ (reference sequence). This CDR3 has 16 amino acids. The CDR3 loop reads CASSTHGPPNTGELFF. DNA of the CDR3: TGTGCCAGCAGCACCCACGGGCCCCCCAACACCGGGGAGCTGTTTTTT.

This clonotype was detected only a few times. The chain uses TRBV29-1 and TRBJ2-1; 9 nucleotides match TRBD1. CDR1 and CDR2 from the germline V gene are SQVTM and ANQGSEA. The V and J ends lost 4 bases and 5 bases, in that order; junction bases with no gene match: 9. CDR3 length equals 15 residues. The CDR3 loop is CSVASGTGYDNEQFF. CDR3 nucleotide sequence: TGCAGCGTTGCCTCCGGGACAGGGTACGACAATGAGCAGTTCTTC.

V is TRBV5-4 and J is TRBJ2-2; D remains unclear. Deletions cut 0 bases from V and 7 bases from J, with 7 bases between. CDR3 length equals 13 residues. Per the germline V gene, CDR1 is SGHNT and CDR2 is YYREEE (reference sequence). CDR3 loop: CASSLVYGGELFF. Here the CDR3 DNA reads TGTGCCAGCAGCTTGGTATATGGCGGGGAGCTGTTTTTT.

The rearrangement uses TRBV9 and TRBJ1-3, with a tentative D call TRBD1 (5 bases). Germline V gene sequence: CDR1 SGDLS, CDR2 YYNGEE. The CDR3 is made up of 17 amino acids. V lost 1 base and J lost 3, with 17 bases in between. CDR3 sequence (DNA): TGTGCCAGCAGCGTAAATCGTGGGGACCCTGATGGAAACACCATATATTTT. Translation: CASSVNRGDPDGNTIYF. The variable domain in full, with the rest retrieved from reference TRBV9 and TRBJ1-3, is DSGVTQTPKHLITATGQRVTLRCSPRSGDLSVYWYQQSLDQGLQFLIQYYNGEERAKGNILERFSAQQFPDLHSELNLSSLELGDSALYFCASSVNRGDPDGNTIYFGEGSWLTVV.

In its sample, this clonotype was seen a few times. The CDR3 loop reads CSVAAGRGYEQYV. CDR3 in DNA: TGCAGCGTCGCGGCCGGCAGGGGATACGAGCAGTACGTC. The gene calls are TRBV29-1 and TRBJ2-7, with D perhaps matching TRBD1 (6 bases). The germline V and J ends were trimmed by 6 bases and 4 bases, with 16 bases remaining between them. The CDR3 length is 13 residues. Germline V lookup: CDR1 SQVTM, CDR2 ANQGSEA.

The rearrangement joins TRBV20-1 to TRBJ1-5; D is uncertain. The CDR3 is made up of 13 amino acids. V dropped 1 base and J dropped 1 base, with 5 bases sitting between them. Per the germline V gene, CDR1 is DFQATT and CDR2 is SNEGSKA (reference sequence). CDR3 sequence: CSARAGSNQPQHF. CDR3 nucleotides: TGCAGTGCTAGAGCTGGGAGCAATCAGCCCCAGCATTTT.

The chain links TRBV4-3 to TRBJ2-1; D is tentatively TRBD1 or TRBD2 (5 bases each). Germline V CDR1 and CDR2: LGHNA, YSLEER. V lost 4 bases and J 8 bases, leaving 18 bases between the germline ends. The CDR3 loop spans 15 amino acids. CDR3 amino acids: CASSRLGAGSDEQFF. The CDR3 DNA follows: TGCGCCAGCAGCCGCCTCGGGGCAGGGTCGGATGAGCAGTTCTTC.

V and J are TRBV4-1 and TRBJ2-6, with 8 positions matching TRBD1. The germline gives CDR1 MGHRA, CDR2 YSYEKL. The CDR3 is 18 residues long. The V and J ends lost 3 bases and 1 base, in that order; junction bases with no gene match: 8. The CDR3 reads CASSHRQGIGSGANVLTF. The CDR3 DNA sequence: TGCGCCAGCAGCCACAGACAGGGGATCGGATCTGGGGCCAACGTCCTGACTTTC.

This clonotype was detected many times. The rearrangement links TRBV7-9 to TRBJ1-1; D is unclear. The V end was cut by 4 bases, the J end by 5 bases, with 5 bases between. Germline V gene data show CDR1 as SEHNR and CDR2 as FQNEAQ (reference sequence). This CDR3 region has 11 residues. The CDR3 is CASSSGTEAFF. The CDR3, as DNA: TGTGCCAGCAGCTCGGGGACTGAAGCTTTCTTT.

This clonotype appeared a few times. The chain recombines TRBV5-1 with TRBJ2-1, with 9 bases lining up with TRBD2. There are 18 residues in the CDR3. CDR1 is SGHRS and CDR2 is YFSETQ in the germline V gene. The V and J ends lost 3 bases and 10 bases, in that order; junction bases with no gene match: 20. The CDR3, as DNA: TGCGCCAGCAGCTCGATACCTCCTAGCGGGGCTCCTACACCAGAGCAGTTCTTC. Translation: CASSSIPPSGAPTPEQFF.

This clonotype has just a few counts. The rearrangement joins TRBV4-3 to TRBJ1-5; unclear D gene. Germline V gene sequence: CDR1 LGHNA, CDR2 YSLEER. The CDR3 extends over 13 amino acids. Trimming took 2 bases from V and 7 from J, leaving 9 bases between them. The CDR3 DNA reads as TGCGCCAGCAGCCAATCCGTCGCCCAGCCCCAGCATTTT. Its translation is CASSQSVAQPQHF.

This clonotype was detected only a few times. The chain links TRBV7-9 to TRBJ2-1; TRBD1 matches at 7 bases. Germline V gene sequence: CDR1 SEHNR, CDR2 FQNEAQ (reference sequence). CDR3 size: 15 residues. V lost 3 bases to trimming and J lost 2 bases; unmatched junction nucleotides: 4. Here the CDR3 DNA reads TGTGCCAGCAGCTTGTGGACAGGTACCTACAATGAGCAGTTCTTC. It encodes CASSLWTGTYNEQFF.

The sample holds a few counts of this clonotype. CDR3 coding DNA: TGCAGTGCGGCATCGGGGTCAGGGGCGAGGGGCGAGCAGTACTTC. This encodes CSAASGSGARGEQYF. The chain employs TRBV20-1 and TRBJ2-7; perhaps TRBD1 as D (6 bases). The germline CDR1 and CDR2 sequences are DFQATT and SNEGSKA (reference sequence). Trimming removed 6 bases from V and 6 bases from J, with 24 bases in between. This CDR3 has 15 residues.